This T cell receptor (beta chain) stems from a study of CD8 T cells in Susac syndrome. Points from the study as a whole: The study recognized that its TCR sequencing and HLA analysis covered a relatively small number of individuals.

The RNA input was roughly 0.45 to 1 ug, and it was reverse transcribed with random hexamers. Across 54 Vbeta and 13 Jbeta, immunoSEQ multiplex PCR amplified TCR beta CDR3. TCRdb recomputed calls from the immunoSEQ multiplex PCR reads with MiXCR, one row per CDR3 protein. The repertoire holds some 110,000 distinct CDR3 sequences, with 90% to 95% as singletons. In germline, CDR1 is SGHDT, CDR2 YYEEEE. The CDR3 covers 15 residues. Trimming cost V 0 bases and J 2 bases, with 6 bases left between them. A remark on this clonotype: Its antigen is not identified.

Sequencing of TCR beta was performed on blood CD8+ T cells and on blood CD4+ T cells. Negative magnetic isolation gave CD8+ and CD4+ cells; FACS enriched CD8+ TEMRA. The receptor was derived from a human donor with multiple sclerosis. The sample consisted of CD8+ T cells from PBMCs. This sequence joins TRBV5-6 and TRBJ2-6, with D unresolved. Here the CDR3 DNA reads TGTGCCAGCAGCTTGGACCCGGCTGGGGCCAACGTCCTGACTTTC. Its protein product is CASSLDPAGANVLTF.